A single sample is the source of the 12 T cell receptor beta chains below, sequenced in a study of T cells in localized non-small cell lung cancer. The method was immunoSEQ multiplex PCR; TCRdb's version includes in-frame clones alone and lacks a portion of them. This repertoire shows some 38,000 clones, around 86% found once; its top ten account for about 6%. Specimen: peripheral blood mononuclear cells, collected before any cancer treatment. These receptors originate from a male donor at least 60 years old with stage II lung adenocarcinoma.

The chain's CDR3 is CASSEVAGPEYQETQYF. The CDR3 nucleotides read TGTGCCAGCAGTGAGGTCGCAGGGCCAGAGTACCAAGAGACCCAGTACTTC. The gene calls are TRBV2 and TRBJ2-5, with a possible D match to TRBD1 (5 bases). The CDR3 totals 17 residues. Deletions cut 3 bases from V and 0 bases from J, with 17 bases between. Per the germline V gene, CDR1 is SNHLY and CDR2 is FYNNEI.

V and J are TRBV7-9 and TRBJ2-1; tentatively, D is TRBD2 (6 bases). CDR3 length: 15 residues. CDR1 and CDR2 from the germline V gene are SEHNR and FQNEAQ (reference sequence). V was trimmed by 6 bases and J by 6 bases, leaving 18 bases between them. In DNA, the CDR3 is TGTGCCAGCAGGTCCTTAGGCGGGGACTCCAATGAGCAGTTCTTC. This sequence encodes CASRSLGGDSNEQFF.

V gene TRBV5-1 combines with J gene TRBJ2-7; no clear D. The CDR3 sequence is 14 residues long. Looked up from germline, CDR1 is SGHRS and CDR2 is YFSETQ. Trimming removed 0 bases from V and 4 bases from J, with 11 bases in between. The CDR3 region has the DNA TGCGCCAGCAGCTTGGGGGGTATTGAATACGAGCAGTACTTC. Residues: CASSLGGIEYEQYF.

The rearrangement joins TRBV6-6 to TRBJ1-1; 7 bases map to TRBD1. V lost 2 bases and J lost 2; bases outside the gene matches: 2. In germline, CDR1 is MNHNY, CDR2 SVGAGI (reference sequence). The CDR3 sequence is 14 residues long. CDR3: CASSYEGANTEAFF. DNA for the CDR3: TGTGCCAGCAGTTACGAGGGGGCAAACACTGAAGCTTTCTTT.

This rearrangement joins TRBV5-6 to TRBJ2-7; perhaps TRBD2 as D (5 bases). Germline V CDR1 and CDR2: SGHDT, YYEEEE. V lost 3 bases and J 5 bases, leaving 15 bases between the germline ends. The CDR3 spans 14 residues. The CDR3 sequence is CASSSRRDRNEQYF. CDR3 nucleotide sequence: TGTGCCAGCAGCTCTCGACGGGATCGGAACGAGCAGTACTTC.

This clone appeared a single time. J is TRBJ1-3 and V is TRBV7-6; D unclear. The CDR3 runs to 14 residues. Germline CDR1 is SGHVS and CDR2 is FNYEAQ. Between the trimmed V and J ends, which lost 1 base and 4 bases, there was a span of 8 bases. CDR3 nucleotide sequence: TGTGCCAGCAGCTTAGGGTCGGGCGGAAACACCATATATTTT. Protein sequence: CASSLGSGGNTIYF. Filled out from reference TRBV7-6 and TRBJ1-3, the complete variable domain reads GAGVSQSPRYKVTKRGQDVALRCDPISGHVSLYWYRQALGQGPEFLTYFNYEAQQDKSGLPNDRFSAERPEGSISTLTIQRTEQRDSAMYRCASSLGSGGNTIYFGEGSWLTVV.

The chain carries TRBV11-2 and TRBJ2-6; D remains unclear. The V end lost 5 bases, the J end lost 5 bases, and 10 bases lay between the germline ends. The CDR3 length is 14 residues. The germline V gene has CDR1 SGHAT and CDR2 FQNNGV. CDR3 DNA: TGTGCCAGCAGCAAACAAAGTCGGGCCAACGTCCTGACTTTC. Translating gives CASSKQSRANVLTF.

This chain connects TRBV18 to TRBJ2-2, with 9 positions matching TRBD1. The CDR3 has 15 amino acids. Trimming removed 3 bases from V and 4 bases from J; junction bases left unmatched: 3. CDR1 KGHSH and CDR2 LQKENI come from the germline V gene. Written as DNA, the CDR3 is TGTGCCAGCTCACCGAACAGGGGGCCCACCGGGGAGCTGTTTTTT. This translates into CASSPNRGPTGELFF.

The CDR3 nucleotides read TGCGCCAGCAGCTTGGCTTGGGGCGGGCACAATGAGCAGTTCTTC. As protein: CASSLAWGGHNEQFF. The gene calls are TRBV5-1 and TRBJ2-1; D is tentatively TRBD1 or TRBD2 (5 bases each). The germline V and J ends were trimmed by 0 bases and 5 bases, with 12 bases remaining between them. Germline CDR1 SGHRS, CDR2 YFSETQ. There are 15 residues in the CDR3. The complete variable domain, with remaining parts taken from reference TRBV5-1 and TRBJ2-1, reads KAGVTQTPRYLIKTRGQQVTLSCSPISGHRSVSWYQQTPGQGLQFLFEYFSETQRNKGNFPGRFSGRQFSNSRSEMNVSTLELGDSALYLCASSLAWGGHNEQFFGPGTRLTVL.

The V gene is TRBV10-3, the J gene TRBJ2-2; TRBD2 matches at 12 bases. Germline V gives CDR1 ENHRY, CDR2 SYGVKD. This CDR3 has 15 residues. V lost 4 bases, J lost 3 bases, and 0 bases stayed unmatched. The DNA of the CDR3 is TGTGCCATCAGTGGACTAGCGGGGGACACCGGGGAGCTGTTTTTT. It is translated as CAISGLAGDTGELFF.

The chain has TRBV7-9 and TRBJ1-1; D unresolved. Germline lookup yields CDR1 SEHNR and CDR2 FQNEAQ (reference sequence). V lost 0 bases and J 1 base, leaving 9 bases between the germline ends. CDR3 length: 15 residues. The CDR3 protein is CASSLAAVGNTEAFF. The CDR3, as DNA: TGTGCCAGCAGCTTAGCAGCCGTGGGGAACACTGAAGCTTTCTTT.

This clone turned up a few times. The CDR3 here is CAWSYSPGVGYTF. CDR3 bases: TGTGCCTGGAGTTATAGCCCGGGGGTCGGCTACACCTTC. The chain carries TRBV30 and TRBJ1-2; the D gene is possibly TRBD1 (5 bases). Trimming took off 2 bases at V and 8 bases at J, with 15 bases between the two ends. CDR1 and CDR2 (germline): GTSNPN, SVGIG (reference sequence). The CDR3 is 13 amino acids.